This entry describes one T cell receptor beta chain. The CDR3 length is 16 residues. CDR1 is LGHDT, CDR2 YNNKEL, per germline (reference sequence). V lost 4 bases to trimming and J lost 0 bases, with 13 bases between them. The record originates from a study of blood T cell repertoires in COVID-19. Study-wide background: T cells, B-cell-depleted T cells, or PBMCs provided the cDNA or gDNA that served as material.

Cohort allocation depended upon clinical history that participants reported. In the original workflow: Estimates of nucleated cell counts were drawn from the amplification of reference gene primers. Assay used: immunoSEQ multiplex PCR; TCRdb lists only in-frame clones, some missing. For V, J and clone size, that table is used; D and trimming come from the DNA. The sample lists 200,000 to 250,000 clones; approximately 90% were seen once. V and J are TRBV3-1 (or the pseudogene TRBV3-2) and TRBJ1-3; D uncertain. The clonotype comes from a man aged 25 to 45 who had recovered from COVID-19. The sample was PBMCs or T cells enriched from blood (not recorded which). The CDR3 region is CASSPGGGISGNTIYF. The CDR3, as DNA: TGTGCCAGCAGCCCTGGAGGAGGGATCTCTGGAAACACCATATATTTT.